This T cell receptor beta chain comes out of a study of cytomegalovirus exposure and HLA in healthy donors. The overall study: Among the 300 to 450 genotyped donors, 65% to 90% were placed in the Caucasian-associated ancestry cluster. General study points: A classifier reportedly called cytomegalovirus status with high sensitivity and specificity. A missense variant in DCLRE1C was later tied to TCR beta V- and J-gene trimming.

As to this clone: What it recognizes is unknown.

Amplification used 60 Vbeta primers and 13 Jbeta primers. The assay was immunoSEQ multiplex PCR, and TCRdb's table has in-frame clones only and misses some. The table has under 90,000 clones, about 67% seen once; the top ten hold about 7.4%. CDR1 is SGHRS and CDR2 is YFSETQ in the germline V gene. V dropped 3 bases and J dropped 0; count of bases not matched to a gene: 3. CDR3 length equals 15 residues. The source is a man aged 40-49 years in good health and CMV-seropositive. Sequencing used PBMCs. The chain combines TRBV5-1 with TRBJ1-3, with 7 bases matching TRBD1. CDR3 amino acids: CASSWTGSSGNTIYF. For the CDR3, the DNA is TGCGCCAGCAGCTGGACAGGAAGCTCTGGAAACACCATATATTTT.